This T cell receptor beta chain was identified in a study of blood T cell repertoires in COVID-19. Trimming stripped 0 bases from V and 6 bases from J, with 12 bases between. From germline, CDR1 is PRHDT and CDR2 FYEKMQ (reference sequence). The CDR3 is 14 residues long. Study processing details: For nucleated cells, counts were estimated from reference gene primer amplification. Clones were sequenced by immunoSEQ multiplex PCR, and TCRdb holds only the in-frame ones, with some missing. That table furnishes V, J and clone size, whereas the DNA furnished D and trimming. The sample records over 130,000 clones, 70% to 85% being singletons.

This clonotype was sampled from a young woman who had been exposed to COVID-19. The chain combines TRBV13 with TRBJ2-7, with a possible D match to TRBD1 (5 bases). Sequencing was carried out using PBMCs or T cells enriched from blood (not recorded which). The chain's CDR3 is CASSLGTGGAEQYF. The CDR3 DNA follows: TGTGCCAGCAGCTTAGGTACAGGTGGGGCCGAGCAGTACTTC.